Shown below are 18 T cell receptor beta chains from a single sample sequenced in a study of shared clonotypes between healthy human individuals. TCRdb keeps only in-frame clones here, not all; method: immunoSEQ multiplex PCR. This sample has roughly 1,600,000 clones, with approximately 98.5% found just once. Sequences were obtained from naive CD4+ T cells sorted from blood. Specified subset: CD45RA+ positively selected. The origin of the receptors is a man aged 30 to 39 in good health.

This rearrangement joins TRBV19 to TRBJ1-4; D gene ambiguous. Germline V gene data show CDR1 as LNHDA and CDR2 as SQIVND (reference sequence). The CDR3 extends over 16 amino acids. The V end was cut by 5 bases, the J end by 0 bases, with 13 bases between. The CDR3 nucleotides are TGTGCCAGTAGTTGGTGGTTCGCGGCAACTAATGAAAAACTGTTTTTT. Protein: CASSWWFAATNEKLFF. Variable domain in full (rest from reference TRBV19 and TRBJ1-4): DGGITQSPKYLFRKEGQNVTLSCEQNLNHDAMYWYRQDPGQGLRLIYYSQIVNDFQKGDIAEGYSVSREKKESFPLTVTSAQKNPTAFYLCASSWWFAATNEKLFFGSGTQLSVL.

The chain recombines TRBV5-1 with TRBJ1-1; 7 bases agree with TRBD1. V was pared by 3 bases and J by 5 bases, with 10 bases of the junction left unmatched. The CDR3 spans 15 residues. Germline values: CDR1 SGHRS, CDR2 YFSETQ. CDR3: CASSSGSGGGTEAFF. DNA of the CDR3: TGCGCCAGCAGCTCGGGATCAGGGGGAGGGACTGAAGCTTTCTTT.

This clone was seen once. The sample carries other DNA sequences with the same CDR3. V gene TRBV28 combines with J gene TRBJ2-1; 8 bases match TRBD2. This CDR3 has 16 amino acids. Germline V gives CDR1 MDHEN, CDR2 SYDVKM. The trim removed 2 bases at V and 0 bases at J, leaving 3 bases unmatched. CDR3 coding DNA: TGTGCCAGCAGTTTAGTGAGCGGGAGCTCCTACAATGAGCAGTTCTTC. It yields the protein CASSLVSGSSYNEQFF.

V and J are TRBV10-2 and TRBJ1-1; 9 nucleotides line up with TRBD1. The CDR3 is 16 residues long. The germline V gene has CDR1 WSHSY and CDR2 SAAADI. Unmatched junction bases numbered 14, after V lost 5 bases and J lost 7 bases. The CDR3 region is CASSSYKDRGGYEAFF. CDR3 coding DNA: TGCGCCAGCAGTTCGTACAAGGACAGGGGCGGGTATGAAGCTTTCTTT.

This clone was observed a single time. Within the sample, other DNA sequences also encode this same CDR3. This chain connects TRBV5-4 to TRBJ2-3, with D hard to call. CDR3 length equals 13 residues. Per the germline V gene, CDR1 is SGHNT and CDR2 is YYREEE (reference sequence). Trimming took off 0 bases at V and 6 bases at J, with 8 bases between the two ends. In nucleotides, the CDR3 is TGTGCCAGCAGCTTGGGCCCCACTGATACGCAGTATTTT. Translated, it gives CASSLGPTDTQYF. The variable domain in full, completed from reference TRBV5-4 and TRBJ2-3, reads ETGVTQSPTHLIKTRGQQVTLRCSSQSGHNTVSWYQQALGQGPQFIFQYYREEENGRGNFPPRFSGLQFPNYSSELNVNALELDDSALYLCASSLGPTDTQYFGPGTRLTVL.

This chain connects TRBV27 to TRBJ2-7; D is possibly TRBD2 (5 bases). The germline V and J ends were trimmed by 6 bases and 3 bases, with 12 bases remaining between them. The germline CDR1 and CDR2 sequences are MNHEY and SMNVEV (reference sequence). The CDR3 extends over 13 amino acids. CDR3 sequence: CASRRTSFYEQYF. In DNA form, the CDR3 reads TGTGCCAGCAGAAGGACTTCTTTCTACGAGCAGTACTTC.

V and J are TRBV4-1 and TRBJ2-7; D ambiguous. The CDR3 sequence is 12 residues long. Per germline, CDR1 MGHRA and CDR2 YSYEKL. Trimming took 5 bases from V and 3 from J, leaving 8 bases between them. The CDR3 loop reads CASSNYDYEQYF. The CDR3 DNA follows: TGCGCCAGCAGCAACTACGACTACGAGCAGTACTTC.

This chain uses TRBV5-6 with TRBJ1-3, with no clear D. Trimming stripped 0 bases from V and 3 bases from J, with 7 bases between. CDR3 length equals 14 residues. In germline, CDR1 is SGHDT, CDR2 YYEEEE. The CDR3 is CASSLVGFGNTIYF. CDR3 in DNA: TGTGCCAGCAGCTTGGTAGGGTTTGGAAACACCATATATTTT.

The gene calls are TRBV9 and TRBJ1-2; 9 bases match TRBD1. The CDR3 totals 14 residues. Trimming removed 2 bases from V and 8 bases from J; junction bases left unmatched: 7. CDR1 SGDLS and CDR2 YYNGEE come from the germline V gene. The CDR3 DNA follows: TGTGCCAGCAGCGTGGAACAGGGGGCGCAGGGCTACACCTTC. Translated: CASSVEQGAQGYTF.

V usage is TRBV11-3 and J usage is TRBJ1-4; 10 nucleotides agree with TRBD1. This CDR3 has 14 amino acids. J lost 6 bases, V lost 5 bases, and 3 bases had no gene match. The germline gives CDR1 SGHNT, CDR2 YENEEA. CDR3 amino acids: CASSPGTGDEKLFF. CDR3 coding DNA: TGTGCCAGCAGCCCGGGGACAGGGGATGAAAAACTGTTTTTT.

The CDR3 here is CASSSWGPLYNEQFF. The CDR3, as DNA: TGTGCCAGCAGCTCCTGGGGGCCCCTCTACAATGAGCAGTTCTTC. J is TRBJ2-1 and V is TRBV7-2; tentatively, D is TRBD1 (6 bases). The CDR3 contains 15 residues. Trimming left V 4 bases short and J 3 bases short, with 13 bases between. Germline-derived CDR1 and CDR2 are SGHTA and FQGNSA.

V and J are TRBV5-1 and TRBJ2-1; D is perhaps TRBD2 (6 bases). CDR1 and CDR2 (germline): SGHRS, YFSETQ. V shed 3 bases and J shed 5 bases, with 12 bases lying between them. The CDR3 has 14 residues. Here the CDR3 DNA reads TGCGCCAGCAGCTCCGGGACTTCCCACAATGAGCAGTTCTTC. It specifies CASSSGTSHNEQFF.

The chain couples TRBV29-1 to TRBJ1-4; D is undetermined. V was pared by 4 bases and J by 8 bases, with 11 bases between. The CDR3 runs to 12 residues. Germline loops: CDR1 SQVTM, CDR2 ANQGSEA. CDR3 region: CSVGRLGEKLFF. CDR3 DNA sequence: TGCAGCGTTGGCCGGTTGGGGGAAAAACTGTTTTTT.

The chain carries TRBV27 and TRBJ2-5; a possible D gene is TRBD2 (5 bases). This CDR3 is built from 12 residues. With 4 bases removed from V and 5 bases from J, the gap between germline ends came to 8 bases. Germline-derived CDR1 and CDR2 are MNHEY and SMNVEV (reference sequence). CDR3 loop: CASSSSSETQYF. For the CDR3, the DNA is TGTGCCAGCAGTTCTAGCAGCGAGACCCAGTACTTC.

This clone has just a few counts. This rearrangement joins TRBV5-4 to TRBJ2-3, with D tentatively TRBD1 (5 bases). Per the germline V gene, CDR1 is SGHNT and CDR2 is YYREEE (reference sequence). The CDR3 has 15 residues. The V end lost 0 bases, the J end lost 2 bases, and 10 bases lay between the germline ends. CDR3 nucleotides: TGTGCCAGCAGCTTGGCTCAGGGCAACACAGATACGCAGTATTTT. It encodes CASSLAQGNTDTQYF.

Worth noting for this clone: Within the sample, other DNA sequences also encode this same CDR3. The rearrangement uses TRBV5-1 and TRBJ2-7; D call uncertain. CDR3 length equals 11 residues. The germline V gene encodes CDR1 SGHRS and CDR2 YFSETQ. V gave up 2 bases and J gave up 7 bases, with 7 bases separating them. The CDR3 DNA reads TGCGCCAGCAGCTTAACCGGGGAGCAGTACTTC. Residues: CASSLTGEQYF.

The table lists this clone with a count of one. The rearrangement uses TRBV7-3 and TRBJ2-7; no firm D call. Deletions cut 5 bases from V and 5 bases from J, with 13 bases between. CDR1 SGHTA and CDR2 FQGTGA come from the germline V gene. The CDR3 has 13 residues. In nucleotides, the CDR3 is TGTGCCAGCAGCCTTGAAGGGATAAACGAGCAGTACTTC. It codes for CASSLEGINEQYF.

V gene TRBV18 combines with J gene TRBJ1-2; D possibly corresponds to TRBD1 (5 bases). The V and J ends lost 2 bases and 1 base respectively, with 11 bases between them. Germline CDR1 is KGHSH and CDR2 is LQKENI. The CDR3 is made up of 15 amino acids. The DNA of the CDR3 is TGTGCCAGCTCACCAAAAGTGACAGATAACTATGGCTACACCTTC. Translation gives CASSPKVTDNYGYTF. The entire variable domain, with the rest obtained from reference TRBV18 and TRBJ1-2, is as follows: NAGVMQNPRHLVRRRGQEARLRCSPMKGHSHVYWYRQLPEEGLKFMVYLQKENIIDESGMPKERFSAEFPKEGPSILRIQQVVRGDSAAYFCASSPKVTDNYGYTFGSGTRLTVV.